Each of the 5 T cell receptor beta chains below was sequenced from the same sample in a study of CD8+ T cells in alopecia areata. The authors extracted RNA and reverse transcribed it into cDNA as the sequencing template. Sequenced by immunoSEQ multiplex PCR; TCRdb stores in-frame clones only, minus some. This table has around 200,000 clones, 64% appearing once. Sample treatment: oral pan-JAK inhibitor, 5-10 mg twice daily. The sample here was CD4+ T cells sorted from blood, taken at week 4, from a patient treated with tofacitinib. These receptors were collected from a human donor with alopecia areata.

The CDR3 DNA is TGTGCCAGCAGCTTAGGGAAGAGGGACATCAACGAGCAGTACTTC. This encodes CASSLGKRDINEQYF. V and J are TRBV7-2 and TRBJ2-7; D perhaps matches TRBD1 (6 bases). CDR1 and CDR2 from the germline V gene are SGHTA and FQGNSA. V lost 1 base and J 5 bases, leaving 15 bases between the germline ends. This CDR3 has 15 residues.

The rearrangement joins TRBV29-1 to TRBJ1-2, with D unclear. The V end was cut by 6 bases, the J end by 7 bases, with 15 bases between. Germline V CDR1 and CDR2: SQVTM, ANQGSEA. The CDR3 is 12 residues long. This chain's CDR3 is CSVLLQRGGYTF. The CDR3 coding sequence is TGCAGCGTCCTCCTACAGCGCGGTGGCTACACCTTC.

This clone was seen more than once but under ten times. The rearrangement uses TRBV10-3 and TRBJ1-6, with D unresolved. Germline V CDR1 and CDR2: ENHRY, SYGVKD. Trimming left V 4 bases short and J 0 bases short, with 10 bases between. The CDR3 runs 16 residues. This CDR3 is CAISGGSSSYNSPLHF. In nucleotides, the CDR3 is TGTGCCATCAGTGGGGGTTCGAGCTCCTATAATTCACCCCTCCACTTT.

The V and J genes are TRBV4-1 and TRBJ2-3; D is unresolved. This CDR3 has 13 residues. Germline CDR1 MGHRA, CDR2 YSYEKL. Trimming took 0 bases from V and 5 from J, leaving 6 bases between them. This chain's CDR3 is CASSQEPQDTQYF. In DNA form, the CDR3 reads TGCGCCAGCAGCCAAGAACCTCAAGATACGCAGTATTTT.

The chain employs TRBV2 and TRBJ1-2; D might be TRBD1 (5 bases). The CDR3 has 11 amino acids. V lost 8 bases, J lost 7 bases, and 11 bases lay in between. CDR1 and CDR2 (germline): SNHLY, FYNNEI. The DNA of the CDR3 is TGTGCCAGCGGGGGGATGGGTGGCTACACCTTC. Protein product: CASGGMGGYTF.